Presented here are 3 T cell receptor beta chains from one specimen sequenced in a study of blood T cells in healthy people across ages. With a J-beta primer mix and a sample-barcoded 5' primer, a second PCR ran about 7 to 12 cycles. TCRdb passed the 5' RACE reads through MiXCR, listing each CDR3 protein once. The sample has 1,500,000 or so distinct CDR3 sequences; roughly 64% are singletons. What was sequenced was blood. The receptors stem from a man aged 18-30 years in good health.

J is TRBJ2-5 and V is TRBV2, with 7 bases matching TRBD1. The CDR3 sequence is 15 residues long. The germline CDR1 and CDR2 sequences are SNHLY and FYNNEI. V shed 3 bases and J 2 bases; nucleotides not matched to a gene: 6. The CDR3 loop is CASSDGQETQETQYF. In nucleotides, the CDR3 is TGTGCCAGCAGTGACGGACAGGAGACACAAGAGACCCAGTACTTC.

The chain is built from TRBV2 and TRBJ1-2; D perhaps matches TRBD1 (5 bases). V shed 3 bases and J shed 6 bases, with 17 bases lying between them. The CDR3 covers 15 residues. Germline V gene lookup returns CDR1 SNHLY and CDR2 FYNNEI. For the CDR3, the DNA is TGTGCCAGCAGTGAGCAGGCAGGGAGGGACGATGGCTACACCTTC. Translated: CASSEQAGRDDGYTF.

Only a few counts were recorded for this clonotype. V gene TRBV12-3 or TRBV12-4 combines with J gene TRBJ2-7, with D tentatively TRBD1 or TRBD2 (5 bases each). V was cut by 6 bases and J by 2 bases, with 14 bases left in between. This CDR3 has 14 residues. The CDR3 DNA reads TGTGCCAGCAGGACCGCCGGGACCACCTACGAGCAGTACTTC. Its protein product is CASRTAGTTYEQYF.